Listed below are T cell receptor beta chains from one sample, sequenced in a study of technical replicates of blood from several donors. TCRdb keeps only in-frame clones here, not all; method: immunoSEQ multiplex PCR. Of 55,000 to 80,000 clones detected, 95% to 98% appear once; the ten largest clones hold over 0.15%. Sequencing input: T cells isolated from PBMCs. The receptors originated from a human donor in good health. Both conserved end residues are part of each CDR3. The D gene is left open where the match is weak. Clone size, where shown, is once, few, many, or a class for clones that have expanded.

clone size	D gene	V gene	J gene	CDR3 protein	CDR3 DNA
-	-	TRBV6-5	TRBJ1-1	CASSTTGNTEAFF	TGTGCCAGCAGTACGACAGGGAACACTGAAGCTTTCTTT
-	TRBD1	TRBV29-1	TRBJ1-4	CSGQGQANEKLFF	TGCAGCGGACAGGGACAGGCTAATGAAAAACTGTTTTTT
-	-	TRBV6-5	TRBJ1-2	CASSYRGGGYTF	TGTGCCAGCAGTTACCGGGGGGGTGGCTACACCTTC
-	TRBD2	TRBV7-6	TRBJ2-7	CASSWRLAGNLYEQYF	TGTGCCAGCAGCTGGCGACTAGCGGGAAACCTCTACGAGCAGTACTTC
once	TRBD1	TRBV6-6	TRBJ1-2	CASSGDRGYGYTF	TGTGCCAGCAGCGGGGACAGGGGGTATGGCTACACCTTC
-	TRBD1	TRBV30	TRBJ1-2	CAWSARPGGRDYGYTF	TGTGCCTGGAGTGCCCGTCCAGGGGGTAGGGACTATGGCTACACCTTC
-	-	TRBV7-3	TRBJ1-1	CASSPTGGRGLNTEAFF	TGTGCCAGCAGCCCAACCGGAGGACGTGGGTTGAACACTGAAGCTTTCTTT
-	-	TRBV7-3	TRBJ1-1	CASTPNSLGGTEAFF	TGTGCCAGCACCCCTAATTCTCTAGGGGGCACTGAAGCTTTCTTT
-	TRBD2	TRBV13	TRBJ2-7	CASSRTSGTYEQYF	TGTGCCAGCAGCAGGACTAGCGGGACCTACGAGCAGTACTTC
-	TRBD2	TRBV5-4	TRBJ2-7	CASGPGREGLREQYF	TGTGCCAGCGGACCGGGGCGGGAGGGCCTACGGGAGCAGTACTTC
once	TRBD2	TRBV5-1	TRBJ2-7	CASSLAGLAGSYEQYF	TGCGCCAGCAGCTTGGCGGGGCTAGCGGGCTCCTACGAGCAGTACTTC
-	-	TRBV30	TRBJ2-2	CAWSPSTGELFF	TGTGCCTGGAGCCCCTCGACCGGGGAGCTGTTTTTT
-	-	TRBV11-2	TRBJ2-5	CASSLQQETQYF	TGTGCCAGCAGCTTACAACAAGAGACCCAGTACTTC
-	TRBD1	TRBV4-1	TRBJ1-2	CASSQGDRYRRDNYGYTF	TGCGCCAGCAGCCAAGGGGACAGGTACCGACGAGATAACTATGGCTACACCTTC
-	TRBD1	TRBV5-1	TRBJ1-3	CASSPVRQGYSGNTIYF	TGCGCCAGCAGCCCGGTGAGACAGGGTTACTCTGGAAACACCATATATTTT
-	TRBD1	TRBV4-1	TRBJ1-5	CASSQEGQVGRNQPQHF	TGCGCCAGCAGCCAAGAGGGACAGGTAGGACGCAATCAGCCCCAGCATTTT
-	TRBD1	TRBV4-2	TRBJ1-6	CASSQGNDDRGRSPLHF	TGTGCCAGCAGCCAAGGTAATGATGACAGGGGACGTTCACCCCTCCACTTT
-	TRBD1	TRBV30	TRBJ2-7	CACTTGGGYEQYF	TGTGCCTGTACGACAGGGGGCGGCTACGAGCAGTACTTC
-	-	TRBV5-4	TRBJ2-7	CASSSSGDSGHEQYF	TGTGCCAGCAGCTCCTCCGGGGATAGCGGCCACGAGCAGTACTTC
-	TRBD1	TRBV5-1	TRBJ1-3	CASSSGQGEEGNTIYF	TGCGCCAGCAGCTCCGGACAGGGGGAAGAAGGAAACACCATATATTTT